Following are 22 T cell receptor beta chains from one sample sequenced in a study of T cells after yellow fever vaccination. Each CDR3 protein is one row after TCRdb ran MiXCR on the 5' RACE reads. The table lists some 560,000 distinct CDR3 sequences, 15% to 20% of them singletons, with 14% in the top ten. Sequenced material: PBMCs, taken 15 days after the yellow fever booster vaccination. These receptors were taken from a man aged 25 to 40 who received the YFV17D yellow fever vaccine.

The chain employs TRBV5-1 and TRBJ2-3; 11 nucleotides agree with TRBD2. V lost 0 bases and J lost 6; bases outside the gene matches: 6. The CDR3 spans 16 residues. Germline V gene lookup returns CDR1 SGHRS and CDR2 YFSETQ. Here the CDR3 DNA reads TGCGCCAGCAGCTTGGAACTAGCGGGAGCAGCTGATACGCAGTATTTT. This encodes CASSLELAGAADTQYF.

The V gene is TRBV5-1, the J gene TRBJ2-7; 7 nucleotides align to TRBD1. The CDR3 has 16 residues. V was pared by 0 bases and J by 3 bases, with 9 bases of the junction left unmatched. Germline V gives CDR1 SGHRS, CDR2 YFSETQ. The CDR3 is CASSLAVGGQYYEQYF. CDR3 nucleotides: TGCGCCAGCAGCTTGGCTGTAGGGGGCCAATACTACGAGCAGTACTTC.

With respect to this clonotype: Germline and junction disagree at one end, which may indicate a read error. The gene calls are TRBV20-1 and TRBJ1-5; 7 bases fit TRBD1. The germline V gene encodes CDR1 DFQATT and CDR2 SNEGSKA (reference sequence). The CDR3 extends over 15 amino acids. The CDR3 spells CSVRHSTGNHQPQHF. The CDR3 region has the DNA TGCAGTGTTAGACACTCGACAGGGAATCATCAGCCCCAGCATTTT.

This clonotype has a handful of counts. The V gene is TRBV12-3 or TRBV12-4, the J gene TRBJ2-7, with D tentatively TRBD1 (7 bases). The CDR3 totals 14 residues. V shed 6 bases and J shed 0 bases, with 12 bases lying between them. The CDR3 spells CASRRDRDSYEQYF. The CDR3 DNA is TGTGCCAGCAGGCGGGACAGAGACTCCTACGAGCAGTACTTC.

V usage is TRBV20-1 and J usage is TRBJ2-3; D ambiguous. The V gene's germline CDR1 is DFQATT and CDR2 SNEGSKA (reference sequence). V lost 3 bases and J lost 1, with 11 bases in between. The CDR3 has 14 residues. The CDR3 sequence is CSASVGQGTDTQYF. DNA of the CDR3: TGCAGTGCTAGTGTTGGGCAGGGCACAGATACGCAGTATTTT.

This clonotype was seen a handful of times. V is TRBV18 and J is TRBJ2-5, with D uncertain. The germline V gene has CDR1 KGHSH and CDR2 LQKENI. The CDR3 extends over 12 amino acids. V lost 5 bases to trimming and J lost 3 bases, with 7 bases between them. This CDR3 is CASSAQEETQYF. DNA of the CDR3: TGTGCCAGCTCAGCCCAAGAAGAGACCCAGTACTTC.

In this sample, this clonotype turned up a few times. The rearrangement uses TRBV19 and TRBJ2-3; D unclear. The V and J ends lost 2 bases and 5 bases respectively, with 17 bases between them. The CDR3 totals 16 residues. CDR1 is LNHDA, CDR2 SQIVND, per germline (reference sequence). CDR3 protein: CASSINPSRIGDTQYF. The CDR3 DNA sequence: TGTGCCAGTAGTATAAACCCGAGCAGGATAGGAGATACGCAGTATTTT.

This clonotype was observed a few times. This sequence joins TRBV2 and TRBJ2-6, with D tentatively TRBD1 or TRBD2 (5 bases each). Germline V lookup: CDR1 SNHLY, CDR2 FYNNEI. The CDR3 has 16 residues. V was cut by 7 bases and J by 0 bases, with 13 bases left in between. The CDR3 sequence is CASTGTGSSGANVLTF. CDR3 DNA: TGTGCCAGCACCGGGACCGGTAGCTCTGGGGCCAACGTCCTGACTTTC. Together with reference TRBV2 and TRBJ2-6, the CDR3 gives the full variable domain: EPEVTQTPSHQVTQMGQEVILRCVPISNHLYFYWYRQILGQKVEFLVSFYNNEISEKSEIFDDQFSVERPDGSNFTLKIRSTKLEDSAMYFCASTGTGSSGANVLTFGAGSRLTVL.

V is TRBV9 and J is TRBJ2-1, with D tentatively TRBD2 (6 bases). The germline CDR1 and CDR2 sequences are SGDLS and YYNGEE. Trimming removed 0 bases at V and 7 bases at J, with 14 bases between. CDR3 length: 15 amino acids. The CDR3 DNA reads TGTGCCAGCAGCGTAGGACTGGGGGGATATAATGAGCAGTTCTTC. It specifies CASSVGLGGYNEQFF.

This clonotype came up many times. The genes are TRBV10-3 and TRBJ2-3; D may be TRBD1 (5 bases). The V gene's germline CDR1 is ENHRY and CDR2 SYGVKD. This CDR3 has 12 amino acids. V was trimmed by 6 bases and J by 5 bases, leaving 9 bases between them. CDR3 nucleotides: TGTGCCATCAGCGGCCAGGGAGATACGCAGTATTTT. This sequence encodes CAISGQGDTQYF.

The V gene is TRBV20-1, the J gene TRBJ1-1; D gene ambiguous. The CDR3 is made up of 12 amino acids. Germline CDR1 reads DFQATT; CDR2 reads SNEGSKA (reference sequence). The CDR3 here is CSGSSWITEAFF. CDR3 DNA: TGCAGCGGCTCCAGTTGGATCACTGAAGCTTTCTTT.

This clonotype appeared a few times. The V call is TRBV20-1, the J call TRBJ2-1, with D maybe TRBD1 (6 bases). Germline loops: CDR1 DFQATT, CDR2 SNEGSKA (reference sequence). This CDR3 has 14 amino acids. The V and J ends lost 6 bases and 3 bases respectively, with 15 bases between them. The CDR3 sequence: CSANNDRIYNEQFF. For the CDR3, the DNA is TGCAGTGCCAACAACGACAGGATCTACAATGAGCAGTTCTTC.

This clonotype was detected only a few times. The gene calls are TRBV28 and TRBJ1-4; D is unclear. CDR3 length equals 15 residues. V gave up 5 bases and J gave up 4 bases, with 14 bases separating them. Germline CDR1 is MDHEN and CDR2 is SYDVKM. The CDR3 loop is CASSRNSFNNEKLFF. CDR3 DNA: TGTGCCAGCAGTAGGAACAGTTTTAATAATGAAAAACTGTTTTTT.

In DNA form, the CDR3 reads TGCAGCGTTGATGAGCTAGCGGGAGGGCTAGACAATGAGCAGTTCTTC. It is translated as CSVDELAGGLDNEQFF. The V and J genes are TRBV29-1 and TRBJ2-1, with 12 bases aligning to TRBD2. Unmatched junction bases numbered 8, after V lost 3 bases and J lost 5 bases. The CDR3 is made up of 16 amino acids. Per germline, CDR1 SQVTM and CDR2 ANQGSEA.

About this clonotype: This clone may be a read error of a much larger clone one base away. The chain carries TRBV5-6 and TRBJ1-1; maybe TRBD1 (5 bases). CDR1 and CDR2 (germline): SGHDT, YYEEEE. V was pared by 4 bases and J by 0 bases, with 7 bases between. The CDR3 is made up of 13 amino acids. For the CDR3, the DNA is TGTGCCAGCAGCGGCAGGGTGAACACTGAAGCTTTCTTT. This sequence encodes CASSGRVNTEAFF.

The rearrangement joins TRBV9 to TRBJ2-3; no clear D. This CDR3 has 14 residues. V lost 4 bases and J 5 bases, leaving 14 bases between the germline ends. The germline gives CDR1 SGDLS, CDR2 YYNGEE. The CDR3 DNA follows: TGTGCCAGCAGCTCCGGTGGAGAGTTAGATACGCAGTATTTT. Amino acid sequence: CASSSGGELDTQYF.

The DNA of the CDR3 is TGTGCCAGCAGCCCGGGCGGGGGGCTCGGGGAGACCCAGTACTTC. It translates to CASSPGGGLGETQYF. The chain employs TRBV3-1 and TRBJ2-5, with 8 bases aligning to TRBD2. V gave up 4 bases and J gave up 5 bases; unmatched junction bases: 9. The CDR3 contains 15 residues. Looked up from germline, CDR1 is LGHDT and CDR2 is YNNKEL (reference sequence).

The genes are TRBV3-1 and TRBJ2-1, with D perhaps matching TRBD1 or TRBD2 (6 bases each). V was trimmed by 4 bases and J by 7 bases, leaving 26 bases between them. Germline CDR1 and CDR2: LGHDT and YNNKEL (reference sequence). The CDR3 sequence is 18 residues long. The CDR3 reads CASSPREGEATNLNEQFF. The CDR3 region has the DNA TGTGCCAGCAGCCCCCGAGAGGGGGAGGCCACTAACTTGAATGAGCAGTTCTTC.

This clonotype was counted only a few times. The J gene is TRBJ2-5, the V gene TRBV5-1; 8 bases match TRBD2. The CDR3 covers 16 residues. CDR1 is SGHRS, CDR2 YFSETQ, per germline. The V gene end was trimmed by 0 bases and the J gene end by 5 bases; junction bases not matched to a gene: 9. The CDR3 reads CASSLESGSGGETQYF. CDR3 nucleotide sequence: TGCGCCAGCAGCTTGGAGAGCGGGAGTGGAGGGGAGACCCAGTACTTC.

The chain combines TRBV5-4 with TRBJ2-5, with D tentatively TRBD2 (6 bases). The CDR3 loop spans 15 amino acids. In germline, CDR1 is SGHNT, CDR2 YYREEE (reference sequence). V gave up 1 base and J gave up 5 bases, with 15 bases separating them. In DNA form, the CDR3 reads TGTGCCAGCAGCTTGTTTATGGAGGGTTGGGAGACCCAGTACTTC. Amino acid sequence: CASSLFMEGWETQYF.

This chain links TRBV29-1 with TRBJ2-3; 9 bases map to TRBD1. Germline loops: CDR1 SQVTM, CDR2 ANQGSEA. The CDR3 is 13 residues long. Unmatched junction bases numbered 8, after V lost 8 bases and J lost 5 bases. CDR3 nucleotide sequence: TGCAGCCAACAGGGGGCTGGAGGAGATACGCAGTATTTT. Translation gives CSQQGAGGDTQYF.

This clonotype was found once. The rearrangement uses TRBV5-1 and TRBJ2-1, with TRBD2 matching over 12 bases. Germline CDR1 SGHRS, CDR2 YFSETQ. The CDR3 length is 22 residues. V lost 0 bases to trimming and J lost 0 bases; unmatched junction nucleotides: 16. This CDR3 is CASSLAGGRLAGGTSSYNEQFF. The CDR3 DNA reads TGCGCCAGCAGCTTGGCCGGAGGGAGGCTAGCGGGAGGGACAAGCTCCTACAATGAGCAGTTCTTC.